Below, one TCR beta chain is given with its context. Time point denoted: pretreatment peripheral blood. This sample is part of a study of PD-L1 blockade in urothelial cancer. The repertoire was sequenced with immunoSEQ multiplex PCR; TCRdb's copy has only in-frame clones and lacks some. The sample includes about 79,000 clones, approximately 86% seen only once; the top ten take about 6.2%. The V segment lost 0 bases and the J segment 1 base; nucleotides outside the gene matches: 6. Germline CDR1 reads SGDLS; CDR2 reads YYNGEE. The CDR3 sequence is 16 residues long. The receptor's source is a man aged 40-55 years with urothelial cancer. Sequencing was performed on PBMCs, taken around atezolizumab (anti-PD-L1) treatment. The chain combines TRBV9 with TRBJ2-7; 8 positions match TRBD1. The CDR3 DNA sequence: TGTGCCAGCAGCGTAGCGGCAGGGGGCCCATCCTACGAGCAGTACTTC. Translating it yields CASSVAAGGPSYEQYF. Together with reference TRBV9 and TRBJ2-7, the CDR3 gives the full variable domain: DSGVTQTPKHLITATGQRVTLRCSPRSGDLSVYWYQQSLDQGLQFLIQYYNGEERAKGNILERFSAQQFPDLHSELNLSSLELGDSALYFCASSVAAGGPSYEQYFGPGTRLTVT.